Listed below are T cell receptor beta chains from one sample, sequenced in a study of cytomegalovirus exposure and HLA in healthy donors. Method: immunoSEQ multiplex PCR; TCRdb's copy keeps in-frame clones and lacks some. The repertoire has around 150,000 clones, roughly 85% of them found once; the top ten carry around 1.9%. Sequencing was carried out using PBMCs. The receptors stem from a man between 35 and 55 years old in good health and CMV-seronegative. Both conserved end residues are part of each CDR3. The size entry is marked missing in some rows and otherwise reads once, few, many or a size class.

clone size: .; V gene: TRBV4-3; J gene: TRBJ2-5; CDR3 protein: CASSQDRWRTEYF
clone size: .; V gene: TRBV29-1; J gene: TRBJ1-3; CDR3 protein: CSVGGRANSGNTIYF
clone size: .; V gene: TRBV19; J gene: TRBJ2-3; CDR3 protein: CASRTGVWTDTQYF
clone size: .; V gene: TRBV5-4; J gene: TRBJ2-3; CDR3 protein: CASKGGNTDTQYF
clone size: .; V gene: TRBV7-9; J gene: .; CDR3 protein: CASSSATGTDHYEQYF
clone size: once; V gene: TRBV7-9; J gene: TRBJ1-4; CDR3 protein: CSSSQSSWEKLFF
clone size: .; V gene: TRBV7-9; J gene: TRBJ1-1; CDR3 protein: CASSFQGEAFF
clone size: once; V gene: TRBV11-3; J gene: TRBJ2-2; CDR3 protein: CASSPGSATGELFF
clone size: .; V gene: TRBV7-2; J gene: TRBJ2-3; CDR3 protein: CASSSWETQYF
clone size: few; V gene: TRBV5-1; J gene: TRBJ2-6; CDR3 protein: CASSLMGTGASGANVLTF
clone size: .; V gene: TRBV28; J gene: TRBJ2-1; CDR3 protein: CASGRGANEQFF
clone size: .; V gene: TRBV19; J gene: TRBJ2-5; CDR3 protein: CASSSSGGTQYF
clone size: .; V gene: TRBV7-9; J gene: TRBJ2-2; CDR3 protein: CASSLARGANTGELFF
clone size: .; V gene: TRBV5-4; J gene: TRBJ2-5; CDR3 protein: CASSLEAGRGETQYF
clone size: .; V gene: TRBV19; J gene: TRBJ1-2; CDR3 protein: CASSISSRGPNYGYTF
clone size: .; V gene: TRBV25-1; J gene: TRBJ1-4; CDR3 protein: CASSLAQGLDEKLFF
clone size: .; V gene: TRBV15; J gene: TRBJ2-3; CDR3 protein: CATSLLAGTQYF
clone size: .; V gene: TRBV7-2; J gene: TRBJ2-5; CDR3 protein: CASSDTGVGETQYF
clone size: .; V gene: TRBV5-1; J gene: TRBJ2-1; CDR3 protein: CASSLRSSYNEQFF
clone size: few; V gene: TRBV28; J gene: TRBJ2-7; CDR3 protein: CASSFPQNTYEQYF
clone size: once; V gene: TRBV2; J gene: TRBJ1-5; CDR3 protein: CASSEGASYQPQHF
clone size: .; V gene: TRBV6-1; J gene: TRBJ2-7; CDR3 protein: CASRALGHEAYEQYF
clone size: .; V gene: TRBV30; J gene: TRBJ1-5; CDR3 protein: CAPYLRGGRQPQHF
clone size: once; V gene: TRBV6-5; J gene: .; CDR3 protein: CASSYAAGPYEQYF
clone size: .; V gene: TRBV19; J gene: TRBJ2-1; CDR3 protein: CASSRPGGRGYNEQFF
clone size: .; V gene: TRBV27; J gene: .; CDR3 protein: CASHGQADPYEQYF
clone size: .; V gene: TRBV19; J gene: TRBJ2-4; CDR3 protein: CASGDRANSQYF
clone size: .; V gene: TRBV6-5; J gene: TRBJ1-1; CDR3 protein: CSTSSNTEAFF
clone size: .; V gene: TRBV5-4; J gene: TRBJ1-2; CDR3 protein: CASSLSPGQLMSYTF
clone size: .; V gene: TRBV5-4; J gene: TRBJ2-7; CDR3 protein: CASSLDGAGGLGEQYF